This TCR beta chain is from a study of blood T cell repertoires in COVID-19. Looking at the study overall: Whether acute or convalescent, the COVID-19 samples came from the United States, Italy and Spain. T cells, B-cell-depleted T cells, or PBMCs provided the cDNA or gDNA that served as material.

Trimming pared 0 bases from V and 4 bases from J, leaving 10 bases between. This CDR3 contains 14 residues. Germline CDR1 and CDR2: SGHNT and YYREEE (reference sequence). As handled by the study authors: By means of reference gene primer amplification, nucleated cell counts were estimated. The repertoire was sequenced with immunoSEQ multiplex PCR; TCRdb's copy has only in-frame clones and lacks some. The DNA gave D and trimming, while V, J and clone size come from that table. The table lists 15,000 to 25,000 clones, roughly 86% of them singletons, with over 8.5% in the top ten. Sequencing input: peripheral blood. The chain employs TRBV5-4 and TRBJ1-2; TRBD1 is a possible D gene (6 bases). This TCR was recovered from a human donor in a cohort sampled during active COVID-19. The CDR3 DNA follows: TGTGCCAGCAGCTTGGGACAGGACGTCTATGGCTACACCTTC. It translates to CASSLGQDVYGYTF.